This T cell receptor (beta chain) comes out of a study of blood T cell repertoires in COVID-19. Background on the study: T cells, B-cell-depleted T cells, or PBMCs provided the cDNA or gDNA that served as material.

Living in about two dozen US areas, the participants were between roughly 18 and 89 years of age. Membership in each cohort depended on participant-reported clinical history. Germline lookup yields CDR1 SQVTM and CDR2 ANQGSEA. V was pared by 6 bases and J by 6 bases, with 18 bases between. The CDR3 is made up of 13 amino acids. TCRdb's copy holds only in-frame clones and misses some; the assay was immunoSEQ multiplex PCR. The table records more than 400,000 clones, roughly 87% of them present only once. Sequencing was carried out using PBMCs or T cells enriched from blood (not recorded which). This clonotype was obtained from a woman aged 18-29 years who had recovered from COVID-19. The chain joins TRBV29-1 to TRBJ2-7, with D possibly matching TRBD1 (6 bases). CDR3 in amino acids: CSVAEHRVGEQYF. The CDR3 coding sequence is TGCAGCGTGGCCGAACACAGGGTAGGCGAGCAGTACTTC.